These 5 T cell receptor beta chains share one sample of origin, sequenced in a study of blood T cell repertoires in COVID-19. TCRdb's copy holds only in-frame clones and misses some; the assay was immunoSEQ multiplex PCR. The profile shows under 250,000 clones, about 91% of them singletons. Source material: peripheral blood. The receptors stem from a woman in her twenties or thirties with COVID-19, enrolled during active disease.

The V gene is TRBV6-5, the J gene TRBJ1-2; D uncertain. Germline CDR1 MNHEY, CDR2 SVGAGI. The ends were cut back, 2 bases at V and 6 bases at J, with 13 bases in the middle. This CDR3 spans 14 amino acids. CDR3 coding DNA: TGTGCCAGCAGTTACGGTCCGGGGAGGGATGGCTACACCTTC. Its protein is CASSYGPGRDGYTF.

The chain links TRBV7-2 to TRBJ2-7, with D possibly matching TRBD2 (5 bases). Germline CDR1 SGHTA, CDR2 FQGNSA. Trimming removed 2 bases from V and 5 bases from J, with 13 bases in between. This CDR3 is 14 amino acids long. CDR3 nucleotide sequence: TGTGCCAGCAGCTTAAGACGGGGATTCGACGAGCAGTACTTC. Translating it yields CASSLRRGFDEQYF.

A note on this clone: Other DNA sequences of this sample code for an identical CDR3. The V call is TRBV7-2, the J call TRBJ2-1; 9 nucleotides line up with TRBD2. The CDR3 runs 15 residues. Germline V gene sequence: CDR1 SGHTA, CDR2 FQGNSA. V gave up 5 bases and J gave up 2 bases; unmatched junction bases: 4. The CDR3 reads CASSPTSGPYNEQFF. As DNA, the CDR3 is TGTGCCAGCAGCCCGACTAGCGGTCCCTACAATGAGCAGTTCTTC.

V gene TRBV6-5 combines with J gene TRBJ2-7; D remains ambiguous. Trimming took off 0 bases at V and 6 bases at J, with 9 bases between the two ends. The germline V gene has CDR1 MNHEY and CDR2 SVGAGI. The CDR3 extends over 13 amino acids. For the CDR3, the DNA is TGTGCCAGCAGTTACTCGAGTTGGTCCGAGCAGTACTTC. Translation gives CASSYSSWSEQYF.

The chain links TRBV6-5 to TRBJ1-2; 9 nucleotides match TRBD1. This CDR3 is 13 amino acids long. The trim removed 10 bases at V and 12 bases at J, leaving 15 bases unmatched. Germline V CDR1 and CDR2: MNHEY, SVGAGI. The DNA of the CDR3 is TGTGCCACCAGCCTCTTTGGGACAGGGAGGGACACCTTC. This codes for CATSLFGTGRDTF.